This T cell receptor beta chain is drawn from a study of shared clonotypes between healthy human individuals (dated by TCRdb to about 2020). Regarding the research as a whole: A couple of women and a few men aged 18 to 49 years were included in the cohort. Per donor, three plates each were used for CD4 naive and CD4 memory, two for CD8 naive, and one for CD8 memory. Blood TCR repertoires of a handful of healthy adults were deeply sequenced to estimate repertoire size and the extent of clonotype sharing between individuals. Different laboratories and diverse techniques were used to prepare libraries and sequence TCR repertoires, to increase sequencing depth and limit assay-specific biases. Each donor's leukapheresis produced roughly between roughly 0.94 and 9.5 billion PBMCs.

The donors were healthy, HIV-negative adults with no recently reported acute infections or vaccinations. Only Caucasian adults living in Nashville, Tennessee, USA were represented among the donors. CD4+ T cells were enriched by magnetic negative selection; naive cells were then positively selected on CD45RA, and the negative fraction formed the memory subset. Blood was collected by leukapheresis, and PBMCs were isolated by Ficoll-Histopaque density gradient centrifugation and then cryopreserved in liquid nitrogen vapor phase. Analytical flow cytometry was used to check the purity and quantity of each magnetically sorted T cell population. Genomic DNA was isolated from every sorted fraction and measured by UV absorbance on a Nanodrop 2000c. The germline V gene supplies CDR1 MNHNS and CDR2 SASEGT. Trimmed from V: 3 bases; trimmed from J: 0 bases; junction bases lacking a gene match: 4. Its CDR3 holds 16 amino acids, cysteine through phenylalanine. Left in the record is the CDR3 DNA by itself, 48 bases read in frame from the first base.

Paper-wide results and their limitations: Rarefaction of sorted-subset datasets indicated incomplete sequencing despite the large sequencing depth. Sharing across four donors was observed for around 4.8% of naive CD4, under 4% of naive CD8, 2% to 2.5% of memory CD4, and roughly 0.43% of memory CD8 clonotypes. Because the study included only a small number of donors, the genetic and exposure-history diversity represented was limited. Estimated clonotype richness was generally larger for naive than for memory subsets. Clonotypes shared by all four sorted-subset donors showed higher generation probabilities than non-shared clonotypes. Pairwise subsampling led to the expectation that sequencing depth would affect the degree of clonotype sharing among donors. Only blood was sampled, and tissue TCR repertoires likely differ from those in blood.

Regarding this clone: The target of this receptor is not known. No base quality information exists; no much larger clone differs at one position.

Using the deep immunoSEQ assay, multiplex PCR amplified TCR CDR3 regions from genomic DNA. Extracted genomic DNA from each cell subset was spread evenly across all wells of several immunoSEQ 96-well plates, with each plate serving as a replicate. For sorted subsets, each replicate PCR was loaded with roughly 0.2 ug genomic DNA, equivalent to about 30,000 T cell genomes. Purified libraries were measured with a Qubit 3.0 fluorometer, size-checked on a Bioanalyzer 2100, and measured again with the KAPA Library Quantification kit. A separate single-read 150-cycle Illumina NextSeq 550 flow cell was used to sequence each immunoSEQ 96-well plate. The original methods were these. Because only junctional sequences without quality scores were contained in the immunoSEQ output, filtering matching that applied to full-length reads could not be performed. To assign V/J genes and CDR3, sequences were annotated against IMGT germline references using PyIR, a Python wrapper for IgBLAST v1.9. Any read was removed if the V/J assignment was weak (E-value above 1e-6), the CDR3 was missing, or the read contained stop codons, out-of-frame junctions, or ambiguous translated residues. V3J clonotypes were defined by identical inferred V gene, J gene, and CDR3 amino acid sequence. Percentage overlap between repertoires was computed as shared unique clonotypes divided by the size of the smaller repertoire. Three approaches were used to assess repertoire richness: RTK rarefaction, the Chao1 estimator, and Recon v2.1 estimates of unobserved clonotypes. Generation probabilities were computed with OLGA for all TCRbeta clonotypes obtained by the gDNA method from a handful of donors. Here the immuneACCESS table is served through TCRdb, limited to in-frame sequences with V and J called. Missing clones are a known gap in these copies; in checked studies unresolved V genes cover under half, and the rest lacks a known reason. V, J and clone size derive from that table, while D and trimming were established from the DNA sequence. This sample has 500,000 to 550,000 clones in its table, and 95% to 97% of those were observed once. 0.064% of the sample rests with the top ten.

The sample was naive CD4+ T cells sorted from blood. Per the publication, the cell subset or site label means: CD45RA+ positively selected. The receptor comes from a woman aged 25 to 45 in good health. The chain joins TRBV6-1 to TRBJ2-7; 11 bases in the middle match TRBD2. The bases read TGTGCCAGCAGTGAGGCTAGCGGGGGGAGCTCCTACGAGCAGTACTTC. It translates to CASSEASGGSSYEQYF.